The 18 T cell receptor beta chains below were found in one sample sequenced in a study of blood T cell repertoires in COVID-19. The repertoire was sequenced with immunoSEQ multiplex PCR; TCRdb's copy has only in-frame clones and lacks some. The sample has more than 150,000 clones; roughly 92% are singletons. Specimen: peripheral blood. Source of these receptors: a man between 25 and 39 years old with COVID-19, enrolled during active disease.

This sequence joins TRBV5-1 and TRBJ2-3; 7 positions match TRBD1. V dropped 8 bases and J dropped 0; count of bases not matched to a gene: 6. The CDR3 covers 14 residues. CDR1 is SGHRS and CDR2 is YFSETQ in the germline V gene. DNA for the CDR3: TGCGCCAGTCAAACACAGGGGAGCACAGATACGCAGTATTTT. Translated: CASQTQGSTDTQYF.

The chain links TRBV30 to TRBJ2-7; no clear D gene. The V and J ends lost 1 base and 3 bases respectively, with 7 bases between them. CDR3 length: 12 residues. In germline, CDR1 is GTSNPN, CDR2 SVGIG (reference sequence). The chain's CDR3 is CAWSDSLYEQYF. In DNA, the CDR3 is TGTGCCTGGAGTGACAGCCTCTACGAGCAGTACTTC.

CDR3: CASSYSSQGGGEQYF. CDR3 nucleotide sequence: TGTGCCAGCAGTTACTCGAGTCAGGGAGGTGGCGAGCAGTACTTC. The J gene is TRBJ2-7, the V gene TRBV6-6, with D possibly being TRBD2 (6 bases). Germline V gives CDR1 MNHNY, CDR2 SVGAGI (reference sequence). CDR3 length equals 15 residues. The ends were cut back, 0 bases at V and 6 bases at J, with 15 bases in the middle.

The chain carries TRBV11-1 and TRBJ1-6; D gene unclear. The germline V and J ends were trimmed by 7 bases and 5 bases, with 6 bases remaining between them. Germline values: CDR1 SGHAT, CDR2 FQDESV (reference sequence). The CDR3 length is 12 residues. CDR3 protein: CASTNNNSPLHF. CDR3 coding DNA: TGTGCCAGCACGAACAATAATTCACCCCTCCACTTT.

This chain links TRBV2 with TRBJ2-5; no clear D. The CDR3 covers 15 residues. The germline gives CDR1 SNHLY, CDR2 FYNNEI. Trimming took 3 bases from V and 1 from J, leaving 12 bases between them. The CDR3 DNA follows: TGTGCCAGCAGTGACCAGAGGAACCTCCAAGAGACCCAGTACTTC. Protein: CASSDQRNLQETQYF.

The CDR3 protein is CASSRLARQGEPYGYTF. CDR3 bases: TGTGCCAGTAGTAGGTTGGCACGACAGGGGGAGCCATATGGCTACACCTTC. The chain combines TRBV19 with TRBJ1-2; 9 nucleotides line up with TRBD1. Trimming at V came to 4 bases and at J to 5 bases, leaving 14 bases not matched to a gene. The CDR3 totals 17 residues. From germline, CDR1 is LNHDA and CDR2 SQIVND (reference sequence).

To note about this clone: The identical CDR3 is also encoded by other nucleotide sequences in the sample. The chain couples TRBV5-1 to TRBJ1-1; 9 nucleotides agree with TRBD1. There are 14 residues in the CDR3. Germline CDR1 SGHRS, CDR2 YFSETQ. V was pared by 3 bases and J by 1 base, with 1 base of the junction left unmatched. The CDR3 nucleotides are TGCGCCAGCAGCTCGGGACAGGGGAACACTGAAGCTTTCTTT. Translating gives CASSSGQGNTEAFF.

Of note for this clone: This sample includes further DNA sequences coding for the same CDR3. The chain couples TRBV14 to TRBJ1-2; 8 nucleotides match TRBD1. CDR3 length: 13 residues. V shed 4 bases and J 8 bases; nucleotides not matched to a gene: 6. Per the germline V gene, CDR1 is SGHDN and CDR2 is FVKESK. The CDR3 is CASSPRTGQGYTF. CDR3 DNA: TGTGCCAGCAGCCCACGGACAGGGCAAGGCTACACCTTC. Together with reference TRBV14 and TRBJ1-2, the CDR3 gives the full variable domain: EAGVTQFPSHSVIEKGQTVTLRCDPISGHDNLYWYRRVMGKEIKFLLHFVKESKQDESGMPNNRFLAERTGGTYSTLKVQPAELEDSGVYFCASSPRTGQGYTFGSGTRLTVV.

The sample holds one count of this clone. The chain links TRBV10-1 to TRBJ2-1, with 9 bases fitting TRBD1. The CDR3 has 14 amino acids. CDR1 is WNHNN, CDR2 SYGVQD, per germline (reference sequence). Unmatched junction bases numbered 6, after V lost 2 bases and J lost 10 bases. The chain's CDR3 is CASSERDRVGEQFF. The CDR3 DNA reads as TGCGCCAGCAGTGAGCGGGACAGGGTAGGGGAGCAGTTCTTC.

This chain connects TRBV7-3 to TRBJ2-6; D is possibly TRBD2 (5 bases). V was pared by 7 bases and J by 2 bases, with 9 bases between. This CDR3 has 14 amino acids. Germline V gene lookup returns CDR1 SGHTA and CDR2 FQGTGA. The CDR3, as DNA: TGTGCCAGCACAGAGGGAGCTGGGGCCAACGTCCTGACTTTC. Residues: CASTEGAGANVLTF.

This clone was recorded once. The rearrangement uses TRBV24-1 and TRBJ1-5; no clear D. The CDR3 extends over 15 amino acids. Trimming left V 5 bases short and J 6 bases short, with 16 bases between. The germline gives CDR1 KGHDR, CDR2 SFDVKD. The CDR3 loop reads CATSVERRVSQPQHF. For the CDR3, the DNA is TGTGCCACCAGTGTGGAAAGGAGGGTTTCTCAGCCCCAGCATTTT.

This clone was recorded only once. CDR3 sequence reads: CASRNTRDYRYNEQFF. The CDR3 DNA sequence: TGCGCCAGCAGAAACACCCGGGACTACAGGTACAATGAGCAGTTCTTC. The gene calls are TRBV5-1 and TRBJ2-1; 7 bases fit TRBD2. J lost 4 bases, V lost 5 bases, and 12 bases had no gene match. The germline gives CDR1 SGHRS, CDR2 YFSETQ. The CDR3 contains 16 residues.

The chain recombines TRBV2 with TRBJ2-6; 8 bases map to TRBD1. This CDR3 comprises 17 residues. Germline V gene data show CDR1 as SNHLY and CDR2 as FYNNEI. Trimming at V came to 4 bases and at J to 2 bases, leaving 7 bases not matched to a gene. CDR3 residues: CASSVSGQGPGANVLTF. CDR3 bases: TGTGCCAGCAGTGTCTCAGGACAGGGCCCTGGGGCCAACGTCCTGACTTTC.

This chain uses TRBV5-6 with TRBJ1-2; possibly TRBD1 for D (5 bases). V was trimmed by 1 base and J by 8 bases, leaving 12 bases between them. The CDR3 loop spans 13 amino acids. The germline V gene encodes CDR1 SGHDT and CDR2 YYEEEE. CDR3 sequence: CASSLLRGRGYTF. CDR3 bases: TGTGCCAGCAGCTTGTTAAGGGGCCGGGGCTACACCTTC.

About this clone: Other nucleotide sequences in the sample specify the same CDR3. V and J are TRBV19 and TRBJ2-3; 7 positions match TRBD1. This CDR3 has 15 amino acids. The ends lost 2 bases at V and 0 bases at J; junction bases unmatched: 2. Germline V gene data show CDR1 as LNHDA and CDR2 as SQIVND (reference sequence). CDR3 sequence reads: CASSIMGQSTDTQYF. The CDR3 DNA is TGTGCCAGTAGTATAATGGGACAGAGCACAGATACGCAGTATTTT.

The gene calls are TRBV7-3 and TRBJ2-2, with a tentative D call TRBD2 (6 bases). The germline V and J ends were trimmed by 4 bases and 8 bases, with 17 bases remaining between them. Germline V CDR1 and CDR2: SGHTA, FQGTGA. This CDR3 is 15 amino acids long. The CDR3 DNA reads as TGTGCCAGCAGCTCCGGGACTCCTGGAATTGGGGAGCTGTTTTTT. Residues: CASSSGTPGIGELFF.

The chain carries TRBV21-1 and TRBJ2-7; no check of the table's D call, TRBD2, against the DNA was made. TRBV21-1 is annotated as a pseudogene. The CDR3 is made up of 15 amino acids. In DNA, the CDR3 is TGTGCCAGCAGCAAAGCTCCTGGACTAGCGGACGAGCAGTACTTC. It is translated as CASSKAPGLADEQYF.

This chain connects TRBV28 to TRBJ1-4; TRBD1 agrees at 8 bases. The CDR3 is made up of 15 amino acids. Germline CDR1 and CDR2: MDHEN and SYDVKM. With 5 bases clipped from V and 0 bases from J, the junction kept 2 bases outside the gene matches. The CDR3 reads CASSGQGTTNEKLFF. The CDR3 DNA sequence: TGTGCCAGCAGTGGACAGGGAACAACTAATGAAAAACTGTTTTTT.